The sample holds many counts of the clone carrying this T cell receptor (beta chain). The data originate from a study of early T cells in non-severe SARS-CoV-2 infection. Overall study: RNA in bulk from unsorted whole blood was sequenced, and chains were unpaired.

Trimming pared 5 bases from V and 0 bases from J, leaving 5 bases between. Germline-derived CDR1 and CDR2 are WSHSY and SAAADI. CDR3 length equals 14 residues. TCRdb analysed the 5' RACE reads with MiXCR anew, one entry per CDR3 protein. The sample consists of about 60,000 distinct CDR3 sequences, roughly 13% of them appearing once. Sequencing input: whole blood. This sequence joins TRBV10-2 and TRBJ1-6; perhaps TRBD1 as D (5 bases). This clonotype originated in an adult who was a healthcare worker with PCR-confirmed SARS-CoV-2 infection or an uninfected control (not recorded which). The CDR3 sequence: CASSTGSYNSPLHF. The CDR3 DNA is TGCGCCAGCAGTACAGGCTCCTATAATTCACCCCTCCACTTT.